A selection of T cell receptor beta chains follows, all from one sample in a study of regulatory T cells in long-lasting Graves disease. Each CDR3 protein is one row after TCRdb ran MiXCR on the multiplex PCR reads. The data show around 500,000 distinct CDR3 sequences, about 16% seen once. The same data also went into a second study, on T cells in Graves' hyperthyroidism and ophthalmopathy.

The source material was peripheral blood mononuclear cells (PBMCs), sampled at new diagnosis, from a patient treated with antithyroid drugs. The receptors shown here come from a woman aged 40-60 years with Graves disease. Each CDR3 is given without its conserved first and last residue. Rows give clone size only sometimes, using once, few, many, or a class for an expanded clone.

cdr3_length: 12
clone_size: many
v_call: TRBV27
cdr3_aa: ASKLGQANTEAF

cdr3_length: 13
clone_size: many
v_call: TRBV11-2
cdr3_aa: ASSLRRALNTEAF

cdr3_length: 10
clone_size: many
v_call: TRBV20-1
cdr3_aa: SSTRDTDTQY

cdr3_length: 12
clone_size: many
v_call: TRBV10-3
cdr3_aa: AISGLAEIYEQY

cdr3_length: 11
clone_size: many
v_call: TRBV27
cdr3_aa: ASSTRDGGGYT

cdr3_length: 12
clone_size: .
v_call: TRBV2
cdr3_aa: ASQGQAARNTIY

cdr3_length: 11
clone_size: many
v_call: TRBV3-1
cdr3_aa: ASSRGGYDGYT

cdr3_length: 13
clone_size: many
v_call: TRBV5-6
cdr3_aa: ASSLVSGGGYGYT

cdr3_length: 10
clone_size: many
v_call: TRBV12-3/TRBV12-4
cdr3_aa: ASKQGVTEAF

cdr3_length: 10
clone_size: many
v_call: TRBV7-2
cdr3_aa: ASSRPSREQY

cdr3_length: 13
clone_size: many
v_call: TRBV20-1
cdr3_aa: SARVGAGVNTEAF